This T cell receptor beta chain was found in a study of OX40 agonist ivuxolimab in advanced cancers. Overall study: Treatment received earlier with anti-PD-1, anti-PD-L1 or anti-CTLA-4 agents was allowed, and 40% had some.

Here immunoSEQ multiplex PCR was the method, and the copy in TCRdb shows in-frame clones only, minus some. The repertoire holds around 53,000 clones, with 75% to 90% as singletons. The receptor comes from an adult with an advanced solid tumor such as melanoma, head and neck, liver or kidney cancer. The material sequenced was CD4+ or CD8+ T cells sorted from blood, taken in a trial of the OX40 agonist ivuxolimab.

CDR3 sequence reads: CASSPRTGAPGRNEQFF. Here the CDR3 DNA reads TGCGCCAGCAGCCCCCGGACAGGGGCCCCTGGAAGGAATGAGCAGTTCTTC. The chain recombines TRBV4-3 with TRBJ2-1; 9 bases map to TRBD1. The CDR3 extends over 17 amino acids. Germline values: CDR1 LGHNA, CDR2 YSLEER. V dropped 4 bases and J dropped 7; count of bases not matched to a gene: 14.